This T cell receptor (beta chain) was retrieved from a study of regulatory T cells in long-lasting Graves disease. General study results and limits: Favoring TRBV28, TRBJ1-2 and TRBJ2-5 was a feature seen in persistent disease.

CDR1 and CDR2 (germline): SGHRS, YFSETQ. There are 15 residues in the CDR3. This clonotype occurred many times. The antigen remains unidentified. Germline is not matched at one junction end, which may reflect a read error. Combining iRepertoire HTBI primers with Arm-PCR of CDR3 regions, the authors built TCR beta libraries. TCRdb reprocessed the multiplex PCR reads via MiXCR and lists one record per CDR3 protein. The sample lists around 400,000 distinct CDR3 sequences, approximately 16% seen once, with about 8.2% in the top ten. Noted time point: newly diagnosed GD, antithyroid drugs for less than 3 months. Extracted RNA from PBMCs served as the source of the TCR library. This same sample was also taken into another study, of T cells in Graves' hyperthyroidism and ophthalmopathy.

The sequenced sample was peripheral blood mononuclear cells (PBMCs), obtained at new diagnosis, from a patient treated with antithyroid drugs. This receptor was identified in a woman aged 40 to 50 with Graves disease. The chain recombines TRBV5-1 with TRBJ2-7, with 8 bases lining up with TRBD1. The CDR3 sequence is CASSLGGQESYEQYF. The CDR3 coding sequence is TGTGCCAGCAGCTTAGGGGGACAGGAGTCCTACGAGCAGTACTTC.